These T cell receptor beta chains were read from a single sample in a study of CD8+CD57+ T cells in acquired aplastic anemia. TCRdb reprocessed the reads via MiXCR and lists one record per CDR3 protein. The sample includes 150,000 to 200,000 distinct CDR3 sequences, around half of them seen just once. Sequenced input: sorted CD4+, CD8+, or CD8+CD57+ T cells (not recorded which) from PBMCs. These receptors were obtained from a human donor with aplastic anemia. Each CDR3 is given with its conserved first and last residue. A clone size is listed for some rows: how often the clone was seen (once, few, many), or a class if it is expanded.

v_gene | abundance | CDR3aa
TRBV6-2/TRBV6-3 | - | CASSQGDRESYEQYF
TRBV29-1 | many | CSVEVGDRGYEQYF
TRBV20-1 | - | CSARDPVGNEQFF
TRBV18 | - | CASSDNVGSYEQYF
TRBV2 | few | CASRAAGGSYNEQFF
TRBV2 | - | CASTRTSSSTDTQYF
TRBV19 | many | CASSPLGRNYGYTF
TRBV2 | - | CASSADRTTEAFF
TRBV7-2 | once | CASSLTGQGYETQYF
TRBV19 | once | CASSIGLANEQFF
TRBV29-1 | few | CSVGGQGVTGELFF
TRBV6-4 | many | CASRRTGRYTEAFF
TRBV7-9 | many | CASSFYLGEKLFF
TRBV2 | - | CASSVGRTNVLTF
TRBV19 | - | CATRTGGGYTF
TRBV2 | medium-sized | CASSVGTVSNQPQHF
TRBV6-5 | once | CASSYSGSGGIYEQYF
TRBV7-9 | - | CASSSDRGGEQYF
TRBV5-1 | - | CASRRTGSDEQYF
TRBV20-1 | - | CSALRQDQAGANVLTF
TRBV5-1 | few | CASSQTGGGSQPQHF
TRBV29-1 | - | CSVQANYEQYF
TRBV2 | - | CASSDLGGGTEAFF
TRBV7-3 | many | CASSPIRDQFGEQFF
TRBV25-1 | - | CASCPRNNEQFF
TRBV10-3 | once | CAIKKTGLGEAFF
TRBV13 | many | CASSPKDRGNTEAFF
TRBV10-1 | - | CASSEIATGTDTQYF
TRBV19 | - | CATTLGVRMNTEAFF
TRBV5-4 | - | CASSKRDRGVEQYF
TRBV5-5 | many | CASSLRGDDTPLHF